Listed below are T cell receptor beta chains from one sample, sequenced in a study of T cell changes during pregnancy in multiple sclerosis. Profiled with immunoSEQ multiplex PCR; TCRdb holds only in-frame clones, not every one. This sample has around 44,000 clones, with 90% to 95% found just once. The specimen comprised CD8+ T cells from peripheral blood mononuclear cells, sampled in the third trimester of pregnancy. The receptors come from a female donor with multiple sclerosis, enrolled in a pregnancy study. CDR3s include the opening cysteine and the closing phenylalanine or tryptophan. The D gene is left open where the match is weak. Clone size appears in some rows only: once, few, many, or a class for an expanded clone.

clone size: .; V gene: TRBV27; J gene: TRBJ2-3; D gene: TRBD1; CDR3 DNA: TGTGCCAGCAGTATACAGGGGGCAACAGATACGCAGTATTTT; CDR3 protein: CASSIQGATDTQYF
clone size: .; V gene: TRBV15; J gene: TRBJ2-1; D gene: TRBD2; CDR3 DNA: TGTGCCACCTCGGGAGGCTCCTACAATGAGCAGTTCTTC; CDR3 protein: CATSGGSYNEQFF
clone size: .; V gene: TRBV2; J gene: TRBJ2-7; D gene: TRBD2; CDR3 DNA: TGTGCCAGCAGTGAAGGGGTAGCGGGAGACGAGCAGTACTTC; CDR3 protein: CASSEGVAGDEQYF
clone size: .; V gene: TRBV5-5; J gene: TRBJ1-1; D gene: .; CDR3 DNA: TGTGCCAGCAGCTTGGGAGCCAAGCGCACTGAAGCTTTCTTT; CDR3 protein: CASSLGAKRTEAFF
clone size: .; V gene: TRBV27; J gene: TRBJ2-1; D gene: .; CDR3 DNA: TGTGCCAGCAATGACCAACTTAGCGGTCATGAGCAGTTCTTC; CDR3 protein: CASNDQLSGHEQFF
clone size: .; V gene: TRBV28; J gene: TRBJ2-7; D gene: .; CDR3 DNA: TGTGCCAGCAGTTTCCAGCGGAGCTCCTACGAGCAGTACTTC; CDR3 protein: CASSFQRSSYEQYF
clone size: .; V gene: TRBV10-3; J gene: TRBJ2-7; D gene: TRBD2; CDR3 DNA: TGTGCCATCAGTGAGTCGACAGAGCGGGAGTCCGAGCAGTACTTC; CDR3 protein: CAISESTERESEQYF
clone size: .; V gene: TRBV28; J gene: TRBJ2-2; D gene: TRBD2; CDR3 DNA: TGTGCCAGCAGCACCGGACCTATGTGGCGGGAGGGCCGTGGCGGGGAGCTGTTTTTT; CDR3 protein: CASSTGPMWREGRGGELFF
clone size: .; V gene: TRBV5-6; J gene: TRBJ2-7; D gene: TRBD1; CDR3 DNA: TGTGCCAGCAGCTTGGGCTCCGGGACAGGGCGATACGAGCAGTACTTC; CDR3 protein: CASSLGSGTGRYEQYF
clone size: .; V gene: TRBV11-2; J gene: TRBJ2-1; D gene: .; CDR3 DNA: TGTGCCAGCAGCTTAGTCGGCGGGTTTTACAATGAGCAGTTCTTC; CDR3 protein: CASSLVGGFYNEQFF
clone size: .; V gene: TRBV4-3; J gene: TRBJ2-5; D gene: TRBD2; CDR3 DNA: TGCGCCAGCAGCCAAGATCTTACCGGGACTAGCTCCCAAGAGACCCAGTACTTC; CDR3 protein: CASSQDLTGTSSQETQYF
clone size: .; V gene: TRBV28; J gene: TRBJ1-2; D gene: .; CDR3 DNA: TGTGCCAGCAGTTTATCGGCGGGCTTTGGCTACACCTTC; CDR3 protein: CASSLSAGFGYTF
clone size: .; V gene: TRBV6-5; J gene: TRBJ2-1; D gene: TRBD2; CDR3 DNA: TGTGCCAGCAGTTGGGCTAGCGGGATCTTTAATGAGCAGTTCTTC; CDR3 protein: CASSWASGIFNEQFF
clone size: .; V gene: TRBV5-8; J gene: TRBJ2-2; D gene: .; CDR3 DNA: TGTGCCAGCAGCTTGGCCCCCCCCGCGGCGAACACCGGGGAGCTGTTTTTT; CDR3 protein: CASSLAPPAANTGELFF
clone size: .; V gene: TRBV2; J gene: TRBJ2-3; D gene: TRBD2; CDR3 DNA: TGTGCCAGCAGTGGGCTAGCGGGAGTAGATACGCAGTATTTT; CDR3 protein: CASSGLAGVDTQYF
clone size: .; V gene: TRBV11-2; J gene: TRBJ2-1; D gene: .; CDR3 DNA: TGTGCCAGCAGCTTCGACAGAGTAGAGCAGTTCTTC; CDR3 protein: CASSFDRVEQFF
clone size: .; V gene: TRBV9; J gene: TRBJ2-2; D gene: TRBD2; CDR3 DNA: TGTGCCAGCAGCGTAGCCAGCGGGAGCTACACCGGGGAGCTGTTTTTT; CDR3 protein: CASSVASGSYTGELFF
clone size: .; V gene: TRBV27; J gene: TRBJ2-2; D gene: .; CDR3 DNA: TGTGCCAGCAGCCCTGGACTTAACACCGGGGAGCTGTTTTTT; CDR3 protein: CASSPGLNTGELFF
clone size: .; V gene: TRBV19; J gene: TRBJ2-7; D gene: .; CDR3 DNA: TGTGCCAGTAGTATGACTCCACAGGGAGCCGACGAGCAGTACTTC; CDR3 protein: CASSMTPQGADEQYF
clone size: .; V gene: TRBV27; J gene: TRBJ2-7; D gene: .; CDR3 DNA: TGTGCCAGCAGTTTTTCCGCGGACTCCTACGAGCAGTACTTC; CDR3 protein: CASSFSADSYEQYF
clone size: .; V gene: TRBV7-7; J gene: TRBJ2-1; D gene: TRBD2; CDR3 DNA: TGTGCTAGCAGCTTGGGACTAGCGGAGCACGGTGAGCAGTTCTTC; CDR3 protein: CASSLGLAEHGEQFF
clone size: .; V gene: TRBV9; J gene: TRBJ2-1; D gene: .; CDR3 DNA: TGTGCCAGCAGCGCGCGGGGAAATGAGCAGTTCTTC; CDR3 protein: CASSARGNEQFF
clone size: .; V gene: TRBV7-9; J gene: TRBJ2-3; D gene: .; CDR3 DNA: TGTGCCAGCAGCTCCTCTGGAGATACCCGGGGTACGCAGTATTTT; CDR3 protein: CASSSSGDTRGTQYF
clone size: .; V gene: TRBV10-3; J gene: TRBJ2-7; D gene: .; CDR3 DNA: TGTGCCATCCACGAGGAGAGGTCCTACGAGCAGTACTTC; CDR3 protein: CAIHEERSYEQYF
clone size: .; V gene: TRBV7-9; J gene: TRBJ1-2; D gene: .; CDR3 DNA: TGTGCCAGCAGCTTCTCATCCCGCCCCCACCCGCGCTATGGCTACACCTTC; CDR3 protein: CASSFSSRPHPRYGYTF
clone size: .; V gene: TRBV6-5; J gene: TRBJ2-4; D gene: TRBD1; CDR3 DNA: TGTGCCAGCAGCCCCGGGACAGGGGTGAACATTCAGTACTTC; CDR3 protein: CASSPGTGVNIQYF
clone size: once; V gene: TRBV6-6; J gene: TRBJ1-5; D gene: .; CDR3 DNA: TGTGCCAGCAGCCCCCAGGCCAGGCCCAGCAATCAGCCCCAGCATTTT; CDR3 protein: CASSPQARPSNQPQHF
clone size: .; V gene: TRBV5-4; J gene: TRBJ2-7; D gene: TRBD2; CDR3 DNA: TGTGCCAGCAGCTCCGGACTAGCGGAGTACGAGCAGTACTTC; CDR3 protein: CASSSGLAEYEQYF